The next 7 T cell receptor beta chains were all read from a single sample in a study of CD8+ T cells in alopecia areata. Sequencing used cDNA as its template, made by extracting RNA and reverse transcribing it. The protocol was immunoSEQ multiplex PCR, while the TCRdb copy is restricted to in-frame clones and leaves out a portion. The data show 140,000 to 150,000 clones, roughly 50% seen once. Sequenced material: CD4+ T cells sorted from blood, taken at week 0. Receptors originate from a human donor with alopecia areata.

The rearrangement joins TRBV5-1 to TRBJ2-3; 10 bases fit TRBD2. Trimming cost V 0 bases and J 3 bases; bases outside gene matches: 7. CDR3 size: 17 residues. The germline V gene has CDR1 SGHRS and CDR2 YFSETQ. CDR3 sequence (DNA): TGCGCCAGCAGCTTGGACCTAGCGGGGGCCTATACAGATACGCAGTATTTT. It translates to CASSLDLAGAYTDTQYF. The entire variable domain, with the rest obtained from reference TRBV5-1 and TRBJ2-3, is as follows: KAGVTQTPRYLIKTRGQQVTLSCSPISGHRSVSWYQQTPGQGLQFLFEYFSETQRNKGNFPGRFSGRQFSNSRSEMNVSTLELGDSALYLCASSLDLAGAYTDTQYFGPGTRLTVL.

The V and J genes are TRBV5-6 and TRBJ2-7; D may be TRBD2 (6 bases). This CDR3 has 17 amino acids. V shed 0 bases and J shed 4 bases, with 20 bases lying between them. CDR1 SGHDT and CDR2 YYEEEE come from the germline V gene. CDR3 amino acids: CASSLAGRGLLIYEQYF. CDR3 bases: TGTGCCAGCAGCTTGGCGGGGCGGGGACTTCTGATATACGAGCAGTACTTC. Complete variable domain (other parts from reference TRBV5-6 and TRBJ2-7): DAGVTQSPTHLIKTRGQQVTLRCSPKSGHDTVSWYQQALGQGPQFIFQYYEEEERQRGNFPDRFSGHQFPNYSSELNVNALLLGDSALYLCASSLAGRGLLIYEQYFGPGTRLTVT.

V is TRBV11-3 and J is TRBJ1-2, with 7 positions matching TRBD1. Germline values: CDR1 SGHNT, CDR2 YENEEA. The CDR3 has 15 amino acids. Trimming at V came to 3 bases and at J to 4 bases, leaving 8 bases not matched to a gene. The CDR3 DNA sequence: TGTGCCAGCAGCTTTGGTTCGGGACAGCCCTATGGCTACACCTTC. Protein product: CASSFGSGQPYGYTF.

There are a few counts of this clone. The J gene is TRBJ1-6, the V gene TRBV5-1; D unresolved. CDR1 SGHRS and CDR2 YFSETQ come from the germline V gene. The CDR3 has 13 amino acids. V dropped 0 bases and J dropped 8 bases, with 6 bases sitting between them. The chain's CDR3 is CASSLARDSPLHF. CDR3 nucleotides: TGCGCCAGCAGCTTGGCTCGGGATTCACCCCTCCACTTT.

The J gene is TRBJ1-6, the V gene TRBV10-3; 11 bases agree with TRBD1. The junction had 3 bases not matched to a gene; V was cut back by 8 bases and J by 9 bases. There are 13 residues in the CDR3. Germline V gene lookup returns CDR1 ENHRY and CDR2 SYGVKD. The DNA of the CDR3 is TGTGCCATCGGACAGGGGGCTGGTTCACCCCTCCACTTT. The encoded protein is CAIGQGAGSPLHF.

This clone came up once. This rearrangement joins TRBV4-2 to TRBJ2-7; D is unresolved. Germline assignment: CDR1 LGHNA and CDR2 YNFKEQ. CDR3 length: 14 amino acids. Trimming stripped 0 bases from V and 3 bases from J, with 9 bases between. As DNA, the CDR3 is TGTGCCAGCAGCCAAGAGCCAGGTTTCTACGAGCAGTACTTC. Translation gives CASSQEPGFYEQYF.

This clone was recorded a few times. The chain carries TRBV19 and TRBJ2-5; 9 bases match TRBD1. The CDR3 runs 15 residues. Germline trimming cut 1 base from V and 4 bases from J; bases unmatched to any gene: 4. From germline, CDR1 is LNHDA and CDR2 SQIVND (reference sequence). The CDR3 nucleotides are TGTGCCAGTAGTATAGCACAGGGGGCTGGAGAGACCCAGTACTTC. It encodes CASSIAQGAGETQYF.